This T cell receptor (beta chain) was recovered during a study of T cell repertoires in cytomegalovirus infection. Study as a whole: Indications came from public TCR beta signatures; they pointed to CMV infection and to a matching HLA type.

TCRdb re-called the reads through MiXCR, storing one row per CDR3 protein. Seen here are approximately 250,000 distinct CDR3 sequences, 22% observed once, and the top ten hold 18%. This clonotype was picked up many times. What it recognizes is unknown. Whole-study results and caveats: HLA-C-restricted, CMV-specific TCR beta clonotypes were dominant ex vivo. CMV carriers with the relevant HLA were identified by cumulative public TCR beta family frequency.

This CDR3 contains 15 residues. The ends were cut back, 2 bases at V and 1 base at J, with 9 bases in the middle. Germline V gives CDR1 MNHEY, CDR2 SVGEGT. Sample: CD8+ T cells from PBMCs. The gene calls are TRBV6-2 or TRBV6-3 and TRBJ2-1; D perhaps matches TRBD1 (6 bases). The sequence derives from a human donor in good health (CMV status not recorded). Some clones in this sample may be carry-over from other donors' samples. The CDR3 DNA follows: TGTGCCAGCAGTTACCAGGACAGATCCTACAATGAGCAGTTCTTC. Its translation: CASSYQDRSYNEQFF.